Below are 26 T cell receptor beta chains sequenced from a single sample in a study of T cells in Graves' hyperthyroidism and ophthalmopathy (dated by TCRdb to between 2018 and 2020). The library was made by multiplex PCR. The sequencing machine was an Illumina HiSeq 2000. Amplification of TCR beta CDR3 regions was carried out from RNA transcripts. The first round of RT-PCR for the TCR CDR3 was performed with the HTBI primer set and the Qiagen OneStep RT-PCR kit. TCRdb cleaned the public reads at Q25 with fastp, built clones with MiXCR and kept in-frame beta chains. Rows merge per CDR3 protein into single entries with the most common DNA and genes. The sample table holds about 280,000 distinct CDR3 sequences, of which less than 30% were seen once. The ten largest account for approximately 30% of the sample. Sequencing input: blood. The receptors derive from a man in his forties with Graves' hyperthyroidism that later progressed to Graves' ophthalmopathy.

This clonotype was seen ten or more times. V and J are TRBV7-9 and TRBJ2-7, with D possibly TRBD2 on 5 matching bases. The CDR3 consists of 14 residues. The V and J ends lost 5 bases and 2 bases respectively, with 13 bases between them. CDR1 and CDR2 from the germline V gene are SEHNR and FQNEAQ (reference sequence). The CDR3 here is CASSKSGYPYEQYF. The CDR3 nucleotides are TGTGCCAGCAGCAAAAGCGGTTATCCCTACGAGCAGTACTTC.

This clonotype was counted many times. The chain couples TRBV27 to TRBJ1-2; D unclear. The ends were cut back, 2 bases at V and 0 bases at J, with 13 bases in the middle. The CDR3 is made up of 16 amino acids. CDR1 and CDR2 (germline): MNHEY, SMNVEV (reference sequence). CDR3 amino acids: CASSLPTPTTNYGYTF. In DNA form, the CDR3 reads TGTGCCAGCAGTTTACCCACTCCAACGACTAACTATGGCTACACCTTC.

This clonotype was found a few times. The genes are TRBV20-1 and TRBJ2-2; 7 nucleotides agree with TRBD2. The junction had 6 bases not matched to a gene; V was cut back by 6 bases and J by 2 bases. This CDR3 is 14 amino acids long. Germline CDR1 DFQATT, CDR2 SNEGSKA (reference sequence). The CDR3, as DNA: TGCAGTGCCTACAGCGGGATAAACACCGGGGAGCTGTTTTTT. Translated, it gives CSAYSGINTGELFF.

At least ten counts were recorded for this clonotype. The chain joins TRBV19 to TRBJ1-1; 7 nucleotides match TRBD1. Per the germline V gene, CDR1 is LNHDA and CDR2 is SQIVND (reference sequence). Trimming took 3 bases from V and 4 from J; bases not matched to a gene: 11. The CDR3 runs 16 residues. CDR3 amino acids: CASSMIFRDSGTEAFF. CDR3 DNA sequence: TGTGCCAGTAGTATGATCTTCCGGGACAGTGGCACTGAAGCTTTCTTT.

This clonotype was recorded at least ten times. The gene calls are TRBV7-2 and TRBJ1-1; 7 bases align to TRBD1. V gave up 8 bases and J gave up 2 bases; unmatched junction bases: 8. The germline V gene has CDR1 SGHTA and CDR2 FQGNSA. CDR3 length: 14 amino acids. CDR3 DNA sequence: TGTGCCAGCTATATTCAGGGGGTAAACACTGAAGCTTTCTTT. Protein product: CASYIQGVNTEAFF. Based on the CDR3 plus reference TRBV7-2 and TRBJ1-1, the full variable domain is GAGVSQSPSNKVTEKGKDVELRCDPISGHTALYWYRQSLGQGLEFLIYFQGNSAPDKSGLPSDRFSAERTGGSVSTLTIQRTQQEDSAVYLCASYIQGVNTEAFFGQGTRLTVV.

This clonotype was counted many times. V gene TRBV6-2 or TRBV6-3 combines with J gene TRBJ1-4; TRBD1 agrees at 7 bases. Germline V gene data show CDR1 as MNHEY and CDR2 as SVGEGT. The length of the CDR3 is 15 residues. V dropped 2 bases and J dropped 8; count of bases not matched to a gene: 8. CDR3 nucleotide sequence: TGTGCCAGCAGTTACATCGGGACAGTTGAAGAAAAACTGTTTTTT. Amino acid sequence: CASSYIGTVEEKLFF.

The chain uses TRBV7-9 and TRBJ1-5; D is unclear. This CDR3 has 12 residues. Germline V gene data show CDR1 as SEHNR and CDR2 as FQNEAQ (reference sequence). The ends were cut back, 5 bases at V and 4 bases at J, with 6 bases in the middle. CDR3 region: CASSAVNQPQHF. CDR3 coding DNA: TGTGCCAGCAGCGCCGTTAATCAGCCCCAGCATTTT.

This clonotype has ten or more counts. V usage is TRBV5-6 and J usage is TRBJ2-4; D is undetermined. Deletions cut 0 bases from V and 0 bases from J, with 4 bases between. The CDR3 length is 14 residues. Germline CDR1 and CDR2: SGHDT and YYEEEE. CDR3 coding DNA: TGTGCCAGCAGCTTGGGGATAGCCAAAAACATTCAGTACTTC. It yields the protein CASSLGIAKNIQYF.

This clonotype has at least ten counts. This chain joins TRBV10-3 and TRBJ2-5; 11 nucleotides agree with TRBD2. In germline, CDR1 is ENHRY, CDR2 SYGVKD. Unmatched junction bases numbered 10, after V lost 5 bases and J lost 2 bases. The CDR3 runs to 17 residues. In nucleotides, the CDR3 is TGTGCCATCAGTCCCGGGACAGGGACTAGCGGACAAGAGACCCAGTACTTC. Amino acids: CAISPGTGTSGQETQYF.

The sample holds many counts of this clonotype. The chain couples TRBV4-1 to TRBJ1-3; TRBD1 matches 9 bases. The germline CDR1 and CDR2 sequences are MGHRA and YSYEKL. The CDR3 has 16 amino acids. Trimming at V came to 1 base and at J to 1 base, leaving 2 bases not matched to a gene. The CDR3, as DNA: TGCGCCAGCAGCCAAGGACAGGGGGAGTCTGGAAACACCATATATTTT. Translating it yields CASSQGQGESGNTIYF.

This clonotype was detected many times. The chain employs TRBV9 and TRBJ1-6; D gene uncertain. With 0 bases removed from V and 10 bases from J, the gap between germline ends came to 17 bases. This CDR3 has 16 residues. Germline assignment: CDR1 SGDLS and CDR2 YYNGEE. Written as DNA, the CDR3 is TGTGCCAGCAGCGTAGGTGCGGGAAAGGATGGATCACCCCTCCACTTT. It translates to CASSVGAGKDGSPLHF.

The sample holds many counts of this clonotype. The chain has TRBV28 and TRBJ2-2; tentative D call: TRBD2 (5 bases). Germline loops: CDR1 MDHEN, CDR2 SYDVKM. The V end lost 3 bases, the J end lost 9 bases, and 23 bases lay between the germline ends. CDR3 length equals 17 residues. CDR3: CASSFQGRGNGLWELFF. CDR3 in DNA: TGTGCCAGCAGTTTCCAAGGACGGGGAAACGGGTTGTGGGAGCTGTTTTTT.

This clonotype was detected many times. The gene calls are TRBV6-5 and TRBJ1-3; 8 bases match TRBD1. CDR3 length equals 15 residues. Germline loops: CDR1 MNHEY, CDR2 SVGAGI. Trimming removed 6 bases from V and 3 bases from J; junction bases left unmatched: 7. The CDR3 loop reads CASSMQGAIGNTIYF. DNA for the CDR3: TGTGCCAGCAGCATGCAGGGGGCAATTGGAAACACCATATATTTT.

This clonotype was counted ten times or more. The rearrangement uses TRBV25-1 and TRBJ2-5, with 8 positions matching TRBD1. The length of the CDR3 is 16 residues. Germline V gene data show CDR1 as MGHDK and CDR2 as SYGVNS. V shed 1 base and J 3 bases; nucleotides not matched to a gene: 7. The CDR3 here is CASSELARTGKETQYF. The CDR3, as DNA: TGTGCCAGCAGTGAATTGGCACGGACAGGGAAAGAGACCCAGTACTTC.

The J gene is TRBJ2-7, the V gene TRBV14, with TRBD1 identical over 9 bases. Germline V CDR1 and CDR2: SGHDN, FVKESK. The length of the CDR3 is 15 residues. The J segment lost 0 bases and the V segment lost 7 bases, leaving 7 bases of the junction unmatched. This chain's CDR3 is CASNYETGGSYEQYF. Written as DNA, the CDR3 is TGTGCCAGCAACTACGAGACAGGGGGCTCCTACGAGCAGTACTTC.

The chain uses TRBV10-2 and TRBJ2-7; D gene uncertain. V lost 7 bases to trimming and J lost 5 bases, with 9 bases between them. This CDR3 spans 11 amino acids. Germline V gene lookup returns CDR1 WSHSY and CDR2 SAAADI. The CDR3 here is CASTGLHEQYF. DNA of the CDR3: TGCGCCAGCACAGGCCTTCACGAGCAGTACTTC.

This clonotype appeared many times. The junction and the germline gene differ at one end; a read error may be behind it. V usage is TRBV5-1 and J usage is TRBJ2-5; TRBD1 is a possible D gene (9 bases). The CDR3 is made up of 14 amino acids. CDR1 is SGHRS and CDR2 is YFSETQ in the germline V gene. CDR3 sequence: CASSLAGQGETQYF. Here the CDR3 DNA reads TGTGCCAGCAGTTTAGCGGGACAGGGCGAGACCCAGTACTTC.

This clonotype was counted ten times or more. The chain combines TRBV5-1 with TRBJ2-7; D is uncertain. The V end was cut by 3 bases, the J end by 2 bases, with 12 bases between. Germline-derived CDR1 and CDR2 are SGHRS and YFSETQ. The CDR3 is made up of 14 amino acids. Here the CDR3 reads CASSWRQEAYEQYF. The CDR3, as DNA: TGCGCCAGCAGCTGGAGACAAGAAGCCTACGAGCAGTACTTC.

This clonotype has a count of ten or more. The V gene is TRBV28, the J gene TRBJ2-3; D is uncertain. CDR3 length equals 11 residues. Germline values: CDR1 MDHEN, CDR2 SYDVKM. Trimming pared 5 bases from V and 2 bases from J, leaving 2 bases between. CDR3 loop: CASSLTDTQYF. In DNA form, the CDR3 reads TGTGCCAGCAGTCTCACAGATACGCAGTATTTT. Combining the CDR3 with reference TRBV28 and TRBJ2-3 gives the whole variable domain DVKVTQSSRYLVKRTGEKVFLECVQDMDHENMFWYRQDPGLGLRLIYFSYDVKMKEKGDIPEGYSVSREKKERFSLILESASTNQTSMYLCASSLTDTQYFGPGTRLTVL.

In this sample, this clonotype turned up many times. The CDR3 protein is CASNAGGGNQPQHF. The CDR3 region has the DNA TGTGCCAGCAACGCCGGGGGAGGAAATCAGCCCCAGCATTTT. The chain uses TRBV6-5 and TRBJ1-5; TRBD1 might be the D (5 bases). Germline values: CDR1 MNHEY, CDR2 SVGAGI. Between the trimmed V and J ends, which lost 7 bases and 4 bases, there was a span of 14 bases. The CDR3 has 14 residues.

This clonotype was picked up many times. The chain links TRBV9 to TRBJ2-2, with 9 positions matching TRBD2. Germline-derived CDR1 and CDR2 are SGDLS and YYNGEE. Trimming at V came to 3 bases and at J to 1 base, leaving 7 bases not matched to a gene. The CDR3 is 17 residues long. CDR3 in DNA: TGTGCCAGCAGCGAGAGAGGGCGGGAGGGGAACACCGGGGAGCTGTTTTTT. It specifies CASSERGREGNTGELFF. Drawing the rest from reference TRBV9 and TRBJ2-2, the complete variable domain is DSGVTQTPKHLITATGQRVTLRCSPRSGDLSVYWYQQSLDQGLQFLIQYYNGEERAKGNILERFSAQQFPDLHSELNLSSLELGDSALYFCASSERGREGNTGELFFGEGSRLTVL.

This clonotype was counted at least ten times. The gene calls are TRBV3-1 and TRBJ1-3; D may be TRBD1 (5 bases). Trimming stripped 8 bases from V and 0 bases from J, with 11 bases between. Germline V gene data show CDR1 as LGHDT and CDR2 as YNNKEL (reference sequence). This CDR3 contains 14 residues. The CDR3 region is CASHDSDSGNTIYF. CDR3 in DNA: TGTGCCAGCCACGACAGCGACTCTGGAAACACCATATATTTT.

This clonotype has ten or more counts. The CDR3 DNA reads TGTGCCAGCAGTGTCCTACAGTTCACCCACACTGAAGCTTTCTTT. It yields the protein CASSVLQFTHTEAFF. The chain joins TRBV6-1 to TRBJ1-1; D unclear. V was cut by 4 bases and J by 3 bases, with 15 bases left in between. Germline V gene lookup returns CDR1 MNHNS and CDR2 SASEGT. The CDR3 loop spans 15 amino acids.

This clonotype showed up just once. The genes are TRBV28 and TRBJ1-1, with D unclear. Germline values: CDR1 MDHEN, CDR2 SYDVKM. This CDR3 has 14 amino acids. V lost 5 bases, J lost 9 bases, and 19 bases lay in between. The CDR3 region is CASSVDEEFSKAFF. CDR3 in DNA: TGTGCCAGCAGTGTGGATGAAGAGTTTAGTAAAGCTTTCTTT.

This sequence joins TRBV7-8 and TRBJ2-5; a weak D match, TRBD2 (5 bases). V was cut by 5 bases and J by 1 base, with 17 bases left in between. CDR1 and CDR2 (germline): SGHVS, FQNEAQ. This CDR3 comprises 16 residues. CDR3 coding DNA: TGTGCCAGCAGCCCCCGGTGGGGTAGCGCCCAAGAGACCCAGTACTTC. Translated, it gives CASSPRWGSAQETQYF. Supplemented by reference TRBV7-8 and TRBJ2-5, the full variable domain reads GAGVSQSPRYKVAKRGQDVALRCDPISGHVSLFWYQQALGQGPEFLTYFQNEAQLDKSGLPSDRFFAERPEGSVSTLKIQRTQQEDSAVYLCASSPRWGSAQETQYFGPGTRLLVL.

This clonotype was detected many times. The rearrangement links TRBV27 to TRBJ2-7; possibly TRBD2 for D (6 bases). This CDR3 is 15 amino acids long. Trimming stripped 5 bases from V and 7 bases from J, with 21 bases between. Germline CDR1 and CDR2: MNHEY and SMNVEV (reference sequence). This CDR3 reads CASSKAGAPPGEQYF. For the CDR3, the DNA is TGTGCCAGCAGTAAAGCGGGTGCCCCTCCCGGGGAGCAGTACTTC.